Presented here are 19 T cell receptor beta chains from one specimen sequenced in a study of blood T cell repertoires in COVID-19. Assay used: immunoSEQ multiplex PCR; TCRdb lists only in-frame clones, some missing. In the table there are about 200,000 clones, roughly 84% of which are singletons. Sequencing input: peripheral blood. These receptors all come from a human donor in a cohort sampled during active COVID-19.

The chain uses TRBV6-1 and TRBJ2-5, with D perhaps TRBD2 (6 bases). This CDR3 spans 14 amino acids. V lost 2 bases, J lost 8 bases, and 15 bases lay in between. Germline V CDR1 and CDR2: MNHNS, SASEGT. CDR3 nucleotides: TGTGCCAGCAGTGAATATGGGGGGATGCGAACCCAGTACTTC. Protein: CASSEYGGMRTQYF.

This chain links TRBV7-9 with TRBJ2-2; unclear D gene. Between the trimmed V and J ends, which lost 3 bases and 3 bases, there was a span of 8 bases. The CDR3 has 14 amino acids. Germline V gene sequence: CDR1 SEHNR, CDR2 FQNEAQ (reference sequence). The CDR3 reads CASSFARDTGELFF. Written as DNA, the CDR3 is TGTGCCAGCAGCTTCGCACGGGACACCGGGGAGCTGTTTTTT.

J is TRBJ2-1 and V is TRBV10-2; TRBD2 matches at 9 bases. Per germline, CDR1 WSHSY and CDR2 SAAADI. CDR3 size: 13 residues. Trimming at V came to 7 bases and at J to 7 bases, leaving 5 bases not matched to a gene. CDR3 loop: CASTLAGTNEQFF. The CDR3 DNA sequence: TGCGCCAGCACCCTAGCGGGAACGAATGAGCAGTTCTTC.

V is TRBV7-9 and J is TRBJ2-1; D might be TRBD2 (6 bases). V gave up 8 bases and J gave up 0 bases, with 14 bases separating them. The CDR3 is 15 amino acids. Germline V CDR1 and CDR2: SEHNR, FQNEAQ (reference sequence). The CDR3 protein is CASGPSGGSYNEQFF. For the CDR3, the DNA is TGTGCCAGCGGCCCTTCCGGGGGCTCCTACAATGAGCAGTTCTTC.

The chain is built from TRBV7-9 and TRBJ2-1; D possibly corresponds to TRBD2 (6 bases). Germline assignment: CDR1 SEHNR and CDR2 FQNEAQ (reference sequence). Between the trimmed V and J ends, which lost 7 bases and 9 bases, there was a span of 28 bases. This CDR3 has 17 residues. The chain's CDR3 is CASTILGLAQGWGEQFF. The CDR3, as DNA: TGTGCCAGCACTATCCTAGGGCTAGCGCAAGGATGGGGTGAGCAGTTCTTC.

This chain uses TRBV6-5 with TRBJ1-4; TRBD1 might be the D (5 bases). The V and J ends lost 7 bases and 7 bases respectively, with 16 bases between them. The CDR3 runs 14 residues. Germline V lookup: CDR1 MNHEY, CDR2 SVGAGI. Written as DNA, the CDR3 is TGTGCCAGCAAGGGAGGGGCGCTGGGTGAAAAACTGTTTTTT. This encodes CASKGGALGEKLFF.

V usage is TRBV2 and J usage is TRBJ1-2; the match to TRBD1 covers 7 bases. The CDR3 is 15 residues long. V was pared by 2 bases and J by 4 bases, with 7 bases of the junction left unmatched. The germline gives CDR1 SNHLY, CDR2 FYNNEI. CDR3 bases: TGTGCCAGCAGTGAATTACAGGGGCCCCCCTATGGCTACACCTTC. Translated: CASSELQGPPYGYTF.

The V and J genes are TRBV5-6 and TRBJ1-6, with D possibly TRBD1 on 5 matching bases. V was shortened by 3 bases and J by 9 bases, with 13 bases between the two germline ends. The CDR3 runs 14 residues. The germline V gene encodes CDR1 SGHDT and CDR2 YYEEEE. The CDR3 DNA is TGTGCCAGCAGCTCCCGACAGACGTTTTCACCCCTCCACTTT. This gives the protein CASSSRQTFSPLHF.

The rearrangement uses TRBV10-2 and TRBJ1-2, with unresolved D. Trimming removed 0 bases at V and 7 bases at J, with 9 bases between. The V gene's germline CDR1 is WSHSY and CDR2 SAAADI. The CDR3 covers 13 residues. DNA for the CDR3: TGCGCCAGCAGTGAGTCTGGCGGGTTTGGCTACACCTTC. This sequence encodes CASSESGGFGYTF.

The chain links TRBV2 to TRBJ1-1; D might be TRBD1 (5 bases). The CDR3 is made up of 11 amino acids. V gave up 11 bases and J gave up 3 bases, with 10 bases separating them. Germline V CDR1 and CDR2: SNHLY, FYNNEI. Here the CDR3 reads CAGGGDTEAFF. The CDR3 DNA follows: TGTGCCGGGGGGGGAGACACTGAAGCTTTCTTT.

The chain combines TRBV7-2 with TRBJ2-3; TRBD1 might be the D (5 bases). The CDR3 is 14 amino acids. Trimming left V 5 bases short and J 2 bases short, with 11 bases between. Per the germline V gene, CDR1 is SGHTA and CDR2 is FQGNSA. The CDR3 DNA sequence: TGTGCCAGCAGCAGGACACTGAACACAGATACGCAGTATTTT. This sequence encodes CASSRTLNTDTQYF.

This clone has a handful of counts. The chain recombines TRBV19 with TRBJ2-5; unclear D gene. The length of the CDR3 is 15 residues. The V end was cut by 5 bases, the J end by 3 bases, with 16 bases between. CDR1 is LNHDA, CDR2 SQIVND, per germline (reference sequence). In DNA, the CDR3 is TGTGCCAGTAGTGCCCATTCCGGCAGGAAAGAGACCCAGTACTTC. Its protein is CASSAHSGRKETQYF. Combining the CDR3 with reference TRBV19 and TRBJ2-5 gives the whole variable domain DGGITQSPKYLFRKEGQNVTLSCEQNLNHDAMYWYRQDPGQGLRLIYYSQIVNDFQKGDIAEGYSVSREKKESFPLTVTSAQKNPTAFYLCASSAHSGRKETQYFGPGTRLLVL.

The rearrangement links TRBV7-8 to TRBJ1-2, with TRBD1 matching 12 bases. The CDR3 totals 15 residues. Germline V gene lookup returns CDR1 SGHVS and CDR2 FQNEAQ. V gave up 5 bases and J gave up 2 bases; unmatched junction bases: 3. The CDR3 sequence: CASSQGQGANYGYTF. The CDR3 DNA reads TGTGCCAGCAGCCAGGGACAGGGGGCCAACTATGGCTACACCTTC.

The V gene is TRBV30, the J gene TRBJ1-2; D is ambiguous. Trimming stripped 0 bases from V and 5 bases from J, with 16 bases between. The CDR3 is 15 amino acids. The germline V gene has CDR1 GTSNPN and CDR2 SVGIG (reference sequence). CDR3 nucleotide sequence: TGTGCCTGGAGTGTAACCGGCAGAGGGAGGTATGGCTACACCTTC. Amino acid sequence: CAWSVTGRGRYGYTF. The whole variable domain, remainder taken from reference TRBV30 and TRBJ1-2, is SQTIHQWPATLVQPVGSPLSLECTVEGTSNPNLYWYRQAAGRGLQLLFYSVGIGQISSEVPQNLSASRPQDRQFILSSKKLLLSDSGFYLCAWSVTGRGRYGYTFGSGTRLTVV.

The rearrangement joins TRBV15 to TRBJ2-7; 9 positions agree with TRBD1. Germline lookup yields CDR1 LNHNV and CDR2 YYDKDF (reference sequence). The J segment lost 5 bases and the V segment lost 1 base, leaving 6 bases of the junction unmatched. The CDR3 has 15 residues. CDR3 region: CATSRVGTGWHEQYF. CDR3 sequence (DNA): TGTGCCACCAGCAGAGTCGGGACAGGGTGGCACGAGCAGTACTTC.

The chain combines TRBV5-5 with TRBJ1-5, with D tentatively TRBD1 (6 bases). The CDR3 loop spans 15 amino acids. Germline CDR1 reads SGHKS; CDR2 reads YYEKEE (reference sequence). With 3 bases removed from V and 1 base from J, the gap between germline ends came to 11 bases. For the CDR3, the DNA is TGTGCCAGCAGCTCGACAGACAGGAGCAATCAGCCCCAGCATTTT. Protein: CASSSTDRSNQPQHF.

The gene calls are TRBV18 and TRBJ1-1; possibly TRBD1 for D (5 bases). V lost 3 bases to trimming and J lost 0 bases, with 5 bases between them. CDR1 KGHSH and CDR2 LQKENI come from the germline V gene. This CDR3 is 13 amino acids long. For the CDR3, the DNA is TGTGCCAGCTCACCCAGGGTGAACACTGAAGCTTTCTTT. It is translated as CASSPRVNTEAFF.

This clone was seen a few times. This chain uses TRBV7-2 with TRBJ2-7, with TRBD2 matching 7 bases. V shed 4 bases and J 0 bases; nucleotides not matched to a gene: 6. The germline CDR1 and CDR2 sequences are SGHTA and FQGNSA. The CDR3 length is 15 residues. The CDR3 DNA reads as TGTGCCAGCAGCTCGCGGGCGGGAGACTCCTACGAGCAGTACTTC. Its protein product is CASSSRAGDSYEQYF.

The chain recombines TRBV7-2 with TRBJ2-1; a weak D match, TRBD2 (5 bases). Trimming left V 4 bases short and J 0 bases short, with 16 bases between. CDR3 length: 17 residues. From germline, CDR1 is SGHTA and CDR2 FQGNSA. CDR3 sequence reads: CASSSLLTGSSYNEQFF. The DNA of the CDR3 is TGTGCCAGCAGCTCCCTACTGACGGGGAGCTCCTACAATGAGCAGTTCTTC.